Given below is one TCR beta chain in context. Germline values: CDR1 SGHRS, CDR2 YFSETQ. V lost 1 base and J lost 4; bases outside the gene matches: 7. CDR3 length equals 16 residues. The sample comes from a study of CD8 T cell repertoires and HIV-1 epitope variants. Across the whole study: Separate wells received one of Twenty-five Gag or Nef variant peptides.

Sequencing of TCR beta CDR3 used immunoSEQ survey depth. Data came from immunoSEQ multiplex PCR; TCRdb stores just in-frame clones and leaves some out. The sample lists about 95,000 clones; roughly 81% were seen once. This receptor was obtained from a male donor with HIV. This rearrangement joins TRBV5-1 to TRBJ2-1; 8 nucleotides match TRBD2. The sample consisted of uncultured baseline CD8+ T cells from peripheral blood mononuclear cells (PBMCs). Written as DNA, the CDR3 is TGCGCCAGCAGCTTGTCCCCCGGGAGGGCATACAATGAGCAGTTCTTC. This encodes CASSLSPGRAYNEQFF.